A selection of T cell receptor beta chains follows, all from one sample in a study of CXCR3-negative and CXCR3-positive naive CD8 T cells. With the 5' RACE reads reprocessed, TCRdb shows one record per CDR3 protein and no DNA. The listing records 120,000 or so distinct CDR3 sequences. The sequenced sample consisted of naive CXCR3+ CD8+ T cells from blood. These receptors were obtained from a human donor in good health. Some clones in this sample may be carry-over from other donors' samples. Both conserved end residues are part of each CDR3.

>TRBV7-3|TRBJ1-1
CASSLEDRANTEAFF
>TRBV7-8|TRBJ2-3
CASSLSTGQGNFDTQYF
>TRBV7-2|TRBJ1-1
CASSKDGNTEAFF
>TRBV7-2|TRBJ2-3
CASSPGTTGGDTQYF
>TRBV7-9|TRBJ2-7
CASSFLGSTYEQYF
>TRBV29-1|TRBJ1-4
CSAQSGTGYELFF
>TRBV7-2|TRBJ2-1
CASTRLADSREQFF
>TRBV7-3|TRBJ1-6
CASSSTMNSPLHF
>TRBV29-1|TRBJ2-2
CSVVRDTGELFF
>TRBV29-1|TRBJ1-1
CSVPPRGSEAFF
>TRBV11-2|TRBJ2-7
CASSPWTSDTYEQYF
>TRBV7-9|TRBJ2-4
CASSWTDRVQYF
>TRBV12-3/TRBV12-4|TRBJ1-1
CASSWDSTAFF
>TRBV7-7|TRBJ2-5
CASSLIAEGTQYF
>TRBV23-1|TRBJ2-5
CASSQVTATKETQYF
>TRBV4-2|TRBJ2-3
CASSQETSGSPDTQYF
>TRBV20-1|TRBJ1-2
CSARDTGTAYGYTF
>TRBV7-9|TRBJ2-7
CAVRDVSSYEQYF
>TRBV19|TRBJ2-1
CASSIQAGGLNEQFF
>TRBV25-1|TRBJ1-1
CASSVGTEAFF
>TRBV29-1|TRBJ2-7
CSVRLRGRESYEQYF
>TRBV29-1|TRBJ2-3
CSVRGGLAALTDTQYF
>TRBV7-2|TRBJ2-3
CASSLVGSLYTDTQYF
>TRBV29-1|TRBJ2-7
CSVENTGSYEQYF
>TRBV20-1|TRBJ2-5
CSARDLGTGDQETQYF